This T cell receptor (beta chain) stems from a study of blood T cell repertoires in COVID-19. Turning to the study itself: T cells, B-cell-depleted T cells, or PBMCs supplied cDNA or gDNA.

Authors' methods: Amplifying reference gene primers gave estimates of nucleated cell counts. Produced via immunoSEQ multiplex PCR; TCRdb's table is partial and in-frame only. For V, J and clone size, that table is used; D and trimming come from the DNA. The data contain 56,000 or so clones, more than 75% of them singletons. Germline V CDR1 and CDR2: SEHNR, FQNEAQ (reference sequence). CDR3 size: 14 residues. V was cut by 4 bases and J by 5 bases, with 14 bases left in between. The sequence derives from a man aged 45-65 years with acute or convalescent COVID-19. The sequenced material came from peripheral blood. The rearrangement uses TRBV7-9 and TRBJ1-2; D is unclear. The DNA for the CDR3 is TGTGCCAGCAGCTCCCCCTTCCCTTTATATGGCTACACCTTC. Protein: CASSSPFPLYGYTF.